This T cell receptor (beta chain) comes out of a study of cytomegalovirus exposure and HLA in healthy donors. Study-wide findings and caveats: Most TCR beta V segments were productive about 90% or about 30% of the time in an earlier analysis.

Germline CDR1 and CDR2: MNHEY and SVGAGI. The V end was cut by 0 bases, the J end by 10 bases, with 7 bases between. The CDR3 is made up of 13 amino acids. A note on this clone: Antigen unknown.

Use of 60 Vbeta and 13 Jbeta primers characterized the PCR. Here immunoSEQ multiplex PCR was the method, and the copy in TCRdb shows in-frame clones only, minus some. The sample includes roughly 180,000 clones, about 80% of them seen just once. This receptor was obtained from a man under 40 in good health and CMV-seronegative. The sample consisted of PBMCs. The rearrangement links TRBV6-5 to TRBJ1-6; D unclear. CDR3 loop: CASSYSKESPLHF. DNA of the CDR3: TGTGCCAGCAGTTACTCTAAGGAGTCACCCCTCCACTTT.